Shown below are 4 T cell receptor beta chains from a single sample sequenced in a study of beta chain features in type 1 diabetes (dated by TCRdb to between 2017 and 2018). The library was built by means of the immunoSEQ multiplex PCR assay. The entire amount of isolated RNA was reverse transcribed using the High Capacity cDNA Reverse Transcription Kit, so the sequenced TCRB transcripts were expressed ones. In TCRdb, the immuneACCESS table is reduced to in-frame sequences with V and J assigned. These tables do not hold every clone; where another copy was compared, an unresolved V gene accounts for under half, and the others remain unexplained. This sample has 300,000 to 450,000 clones in its table, and around a fifth of those were observed once. The leading ten clones occupy about 0.045% of the sample. Input material: naive CD4+ T cells from blood. The cell subset or site label, as the study defines it: true naive CD4+ T cells. The source is a woman under 30 in good health.

The rearrangement uses TRBV29-1 and TRBJ2-3, with TRBD2 as a possible D gene (7 bases). Germline V gene data show CDR1 as SQVTM and CDR2 as ANQGSEA. The CDR3 contains 13 residues. The germline V and J ends were trimmed by 8 bases and 2 bases, with 14 bases remaining between them. The CDR3 nucleotides are TGCAGCCTGGGGGGGGGCGTCACAGATACGCAGTATTTT. It yields the protein CSLGGGVTDTQYF.

The rearrangement links TRBV19 to TRBJ2-7; 7 positions match TRBD2. This CDR3 comprises 16 residues. With 1 base clipped from V and 3 bases from J, the junction kept 9 bases outside the gene matches. Per the germline V gene, CDR1 is LNHDA and CDR2 is SQIVND (reference sequence). CDR3 DNA: TGTGCCAGTAGTATAGTAGCTGGCGGGAGTGTCTACGAGCAGTACTTC. It translates to CASSIVAGGSVYEQYF.

This clone has just a few counts. An end of the junction does not agree with germline; a read error may underlie this. V and J are TRBV7-6 and TRBJ2-3, with 8 bases matching TRBD2. The CDR3 has 12 residues. In germline, CDR1 is SGHVS, CDR2 FNYEAQ. CDR3 sequence (DNA): TGTGCCAGCAGCCTAGCGGGCTTTCCACAGTATTTT. Its protein product is CASSLAGFPQYF.

This chain uses TRBV6-5 with TRBJ1-2; no definite D call. The germline V gene encodes CDR1 MNHEY and CDR2 SVGAGI. The CDR3 is 16 residues long. V was trimmed by 4 bases and J by 8 bases, leaving 23 bases between them. The CDR3 loop is CASSSPRQAQGRGYTF. CDR3 DNA sequence: TGTGCCAGCAGTTCTCCCCGCCAGGCCCAAGGCCGGGGCTACACCTTC.